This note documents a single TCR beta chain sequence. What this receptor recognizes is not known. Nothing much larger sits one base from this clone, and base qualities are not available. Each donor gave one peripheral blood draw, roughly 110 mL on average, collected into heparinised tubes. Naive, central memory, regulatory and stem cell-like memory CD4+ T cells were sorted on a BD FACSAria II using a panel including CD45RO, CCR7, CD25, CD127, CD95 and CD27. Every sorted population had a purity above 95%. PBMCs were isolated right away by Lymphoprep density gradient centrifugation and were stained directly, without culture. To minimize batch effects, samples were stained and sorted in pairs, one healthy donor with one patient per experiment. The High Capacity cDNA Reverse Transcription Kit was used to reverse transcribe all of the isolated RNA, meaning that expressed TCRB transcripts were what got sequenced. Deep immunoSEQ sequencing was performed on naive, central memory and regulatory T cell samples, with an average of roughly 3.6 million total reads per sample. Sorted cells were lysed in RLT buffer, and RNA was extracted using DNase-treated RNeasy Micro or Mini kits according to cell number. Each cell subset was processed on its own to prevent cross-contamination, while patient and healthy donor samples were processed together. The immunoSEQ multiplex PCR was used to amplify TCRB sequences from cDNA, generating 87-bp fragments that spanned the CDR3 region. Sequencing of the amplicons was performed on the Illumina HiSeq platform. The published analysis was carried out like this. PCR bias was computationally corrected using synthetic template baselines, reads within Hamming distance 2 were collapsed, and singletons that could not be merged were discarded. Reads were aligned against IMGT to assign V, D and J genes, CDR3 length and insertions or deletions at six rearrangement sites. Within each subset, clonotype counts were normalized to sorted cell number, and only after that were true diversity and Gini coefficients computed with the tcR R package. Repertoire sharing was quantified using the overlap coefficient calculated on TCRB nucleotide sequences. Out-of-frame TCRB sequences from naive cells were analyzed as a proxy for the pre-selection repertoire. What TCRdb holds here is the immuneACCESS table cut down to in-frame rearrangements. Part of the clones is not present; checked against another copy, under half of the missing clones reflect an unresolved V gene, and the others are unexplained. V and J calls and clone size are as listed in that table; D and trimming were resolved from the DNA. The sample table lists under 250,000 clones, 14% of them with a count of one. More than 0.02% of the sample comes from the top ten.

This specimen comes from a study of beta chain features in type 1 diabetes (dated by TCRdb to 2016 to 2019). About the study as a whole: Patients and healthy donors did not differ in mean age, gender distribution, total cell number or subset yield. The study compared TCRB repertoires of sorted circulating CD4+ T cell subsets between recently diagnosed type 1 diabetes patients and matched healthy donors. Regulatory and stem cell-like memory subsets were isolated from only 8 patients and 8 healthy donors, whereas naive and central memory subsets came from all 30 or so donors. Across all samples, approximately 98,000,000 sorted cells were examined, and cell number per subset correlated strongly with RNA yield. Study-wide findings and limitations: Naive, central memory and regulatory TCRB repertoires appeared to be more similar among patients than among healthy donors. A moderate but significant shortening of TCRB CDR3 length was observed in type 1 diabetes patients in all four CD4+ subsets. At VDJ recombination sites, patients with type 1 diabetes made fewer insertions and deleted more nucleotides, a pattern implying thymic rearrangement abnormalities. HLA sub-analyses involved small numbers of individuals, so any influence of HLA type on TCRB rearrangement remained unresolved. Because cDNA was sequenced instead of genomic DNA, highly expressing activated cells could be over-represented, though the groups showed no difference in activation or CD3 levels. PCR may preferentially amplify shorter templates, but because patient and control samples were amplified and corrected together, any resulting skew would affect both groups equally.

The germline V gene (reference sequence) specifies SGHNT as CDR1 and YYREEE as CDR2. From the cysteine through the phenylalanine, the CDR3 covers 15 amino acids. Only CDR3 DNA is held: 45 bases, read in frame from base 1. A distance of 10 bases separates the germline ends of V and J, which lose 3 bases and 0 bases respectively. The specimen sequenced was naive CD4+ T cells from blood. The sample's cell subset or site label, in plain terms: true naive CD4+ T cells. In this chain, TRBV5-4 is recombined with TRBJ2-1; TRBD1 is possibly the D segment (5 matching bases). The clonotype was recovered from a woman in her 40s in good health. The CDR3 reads CASSSRVRSYNEQFF. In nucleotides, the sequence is TGTGCCAGCAGCTCCAGGGTTCGCTCCTACAATGAGCAGTTCTTC.